One and the same sample provided the 13 T cell receptor beta chains below, sequenced in a study of shared clonotypes between healthy human individuals (TCRdb year 2020). Libraries were made using the immunoSEQ multiplex PCR assay. Here the immuneACCESS table is served through TCRdb, limited to in-frame sequences with V and J called. Missing clones are a known gap in these copies; in checked studies unresolved V genes cover under half, and the rest lacks a known reason. The sample table records 850,000 to 1,100,000 clones; about 72% of these occur just once. The ten largest clones take up more than 0.85% of the sample. Sequencing was done on a sample of memory CD4+ T cells from PBMCs. In light of the paper, this sample's cell subset or site label describes: CD45RA-negative fraction. The receptors here all came from a man younger than 35 in good health. Some clones in this sample may be carry-over from other donors' samples.

Of note for this clone: Sequence at one end of the junction differs from germline and may be a read error. The chain joins TRBV5-1 to TRBJ2-4; D possibly corresponds to TRBD2 (5 bases). Germline values: CDR1 SGHRS, CDR2 YFSETQ. The CDR3 spans 15 residues. CDR3 sequence reads: CANSLEGQPGNIQYF. The CDR3 nucleotides are TGCGCCAACAGCTTAGAGGGCCAACCCGGAAACATTCAGTACTTC. Based on the CDR3 plus reference TRBV5-1 and TRBJ2-4, the full variable domain is KAGVTQTPRYLIKTRGQQVTLSCSPISGHRSVSWYQQTPGQGLQFLFEYFSETQRNKGNFPGRFSGRQFSNSRSEMNVSTLELGDSALYLCANSLEGQPGNIQYFGAGTRLSVL.

About this clone itself: The same CDR3 also results from other DNA sequences found in this sample. V is TRBV5-1 and J is TRBJ1-4; D gene uncertain. Deletions cut 0 bases from V and 0 bases from J, with 3 bases between. Germline assignment: CDR1 SGHRS and CDR2 YFSETQ. CDR3 length equals 14 residues. The CDR3 protein is CASSLGSTNEKLFF. The DNA for the CDR3 is TGCGCCAGCAGCTTGGGATCAACTAATGAAAAACTGTTTTTT. The full variable domain, rest sourced from reference TRBV5-1 and TRBJ1-4, is KAGVTQTPRYLIKTRGQQVTLSCSPISGHRSVSWYQQTPGQGLQFLFEYFSETQRNKGNFPGRFSGRQFSNSRSEMNVSTLELGDSALYLCASSLGSTNEKLFFGSGTQLSVL.

This clone was seen only once. The chain couples TRBV5-1 to TRBJ2-5, with 14 bases matching TRBD2. The V segment lost 5 bases and the J segment 1 base; nucleotides outside the gene matches: 10. From germline, CDR1 is SGHRS and CDR2 YFSETQ. The CDR3 is 18 amino acids. The CDR3 nucleotides read TGCGCCAGCAGGGGAGGGACTAGCGGGAGAGTAGGCCAAGAGACCCAGTACTTC. Protein: CASRGGTSGRVGQETQYF.

This chain joins TRBV9 and TRBJ1-3, with D possibly being TRBD1 (6 bases). V lost 4 bases, J lost 1 base, and 21 bases lay in between. The length of the CDR3 is 18 residues. Germline V gives CDR1 SGDLS, CDR2 YYNGEE. CDR3 DNA sequence: TGTGCCAGCAGCCTAAACCCCCCCGACAGGCTATCTGGAAACACCATATATTTT. Its protein product is CASSLNPPDRLSGNTIYF.

Points on this clone: Additional DNA sequences in this sample encode the identical CDR3. V and J are TRBV5-1 and TRBJ2-7; D gene ambiguous. V was cut by 4 bases and J by 2 bases, with 10 bases left in between. There are 13 residues in the CDR3. The germline CDR1 and CDR2 sequences are SGHRS and YFSETQ. CDR3 protein: CASSLAPAYEQYF. The CDR3 bases are TGCGCCAGCAGCCTGGCCCCGGCCTACGAGCAGTACTTC.

This clone has a count of ten or more. V and J are TRBV27 and TRBJ2-7, with D hard to call. The CDR3 spans 15 residues. Trimming shortened V by 2 bases and J by 2 bases, and 13 bases separated the two germline ends. Germline CDR1 and CDR2: MNHEY and SMNVEV (reference sequence). The CDR3 here is CASSLKAHPAYEQYF. CDR3 nucleotide sequence: TGTGCCAGCAGTTTAAAGGCCCATCCGGCCTACGAGCAGTACTTC.

CDR3 in DNA: TGCGCCAGCAGCTTTGGCGAAATGAACACTGAAGCTTTCTTT. It yields the protein CASSFGEMNTEAFF. The chain has TRBV5-1 and TRBJ1-1; no clear D. Germline loops: CDR1 SGHRS, CDR2 YFSETQ. The CDR3 spans 14 residues. The V end lost 2 bases, the J end lost 0 bases, and 8 bases lay between the germline ends.

The V call is TRBV5-1, the J call TRBJ2-7; D unresolved. Germline V gene data show CDR1 as SGHRS and CDR2 as YFSETQ. V was clipped by 5 bases and J by 5 bases, with 11 bases between them. This CDR3 has 12 residues. The DNA for the CDR3 is TGCGCCAGCAGTTGGGATGGGAACGAGCAGTACTTC. It specifies CASSWDGNEQYF.

This chain connects TRBV18 to TRBJ1-2; D is undetermined. Germline V gives CDR1 KGHSH, CDR2 LQKENI. This CDR3 has 17 amino acids. Trimming took off 3 bases at V and 1 base at J, with 18 bases between the two ends. In DNA, the CDR3 is TGTGCCAGCTCACCGTCCGTTGGGCCTCCGAATAACTATGGCTACACCTTC. This encodes CASSPSVGPPNNYGYTF. The variable domain in full, completed from reference TRBV18 and TRBJ1-2, reads NAGVMQNPRHLVRRRGQEARLRCSPMKGHSHVYWYRQLPEEGLKFMVYLQKENIIDESGMPKERFSAEFPKEGPSILRIQQVVRGDSAAYFCASSPSVGPPNNYGYTFGSGTRLTVV.

Of note for this clone: This sample also contains other DNA sequences that code for the same CDR3. The rearrangement uses TRBV7-8 and TRBJ1-5; the D is unclear. CDR1 SGHVS and CDR2 FQNEAQ come from the germline V gene. With 1 base removed from V and 2 bases from J, the gap between germline ends came to 9 bases. This CDR3 region has 15 residues. The CDR3 DNA is TGTGCCAGCAGCTTAGGGCGGGGAGGCAATCAGCCCCAGCATTTT. Translated: CASSLGRGGNQPQHF.

V usage is TRBV9 and J usage is TRBJ2-7, with 9 bases matching TRBD1. The CDR3 is made up of 15 amino acids. Germline lookup yields CDR1 SGDLS and CDR2 YYNGEE. V gave up 3 bases and J gave up 7 bases; unmatched junction bases: 11. CDR3 bases: TGTGCCAGCAGCGCACCGGGACAGGGAGGAAGAGAGCAGTACTTC. Protein product: CASSAPGQGGREQYF.

A word on this clone: This may arise from a read error, as a much more abundant clone is one base away. The chain recombines TRBV6-6 with TRBJ1-1; no definite D call. Germline CDR1 reads MNHNY; CDR2 reads SVGAGI (reference sequence). The CDR3 extends over 12 amino acids. Trimming stripped 4 bases from V and 2 bases from J, with 5 bases between. The CDR3 DNA follows: TGTGCCAGCAGTTCCCCCAACACTGAAGCTTTCTTT. Protein product: CASSSPNTEAFF.

This chain uses TRBV28 with TRBJ1-5; D is perhaps TRBD1 (5 bases). CDR1 MDHEN and CDR2 SYDVKM come from the germline V gene. The ends were cut back, 5 bases at V and 7 bases at J, with 21 bases in the middle. The CDR3 covers 16 residues. DNA for the CDR3: TGTGCCAGCAGTAGCATTTTGGGGGTGAAGATACAGCCCCAGCATTTT. Protein sequence: CASSSILGVKIQPQHF.